This TCR beta chain was captured by sequencing in a study of blood T cells in healthy people across ages. Study overall: Every two T cells gave about one barcoded beta molecule via template switching.

PCR was performed a second time for roughly 7 to 11 cycles using a sample-barcoded 5' primer and a J-beta primer mix. From the 5' RACE reads, TCRdb called clonotypes with MiXCR, one entry per CDR3 protein. The repertoire holds 1.5 million to 2 million distinct CDR3 sequences, with approximately 30% as singletons. Per-sample yields of isolated PBMCs were at least 6 million. Trimming at V came to 4 bases and at J to 5 bases, leaving 9 bases not matched to a gene. Germline V gene sequence: CDR1 MNHNY, CDR2 SVGAGI (reference sequence). This CDR3 spans 15 amino acids. The material sequenced was blood. The origin of this receptor is a woman in her 30s in good health. The V gene is TRBV6-6, the J gene TRBJ2-7; 9 bases align to TRBD1. The CDR3 DNA reads as TGTGCCAGCAGTTCCGGGACAGGGCCCCTACACGAGCAGTACTTC. Encoded protein: CASSSGTGPLHEQYF.